This section outlines one T cell receptor beta chain sequence together with its context. Its antigen is unknown. These data are taken from a study of cytomegalovirus exposure and HLA in healthy donors. Study observations and caveats: TCR beta sequences reportedly predicted most subjects' HLA-A and HLA-B alleles accurately. It was reported in a later analysis that an Asian-associated ancestry cluster showed fewer N-insertions than the approximately 700-donor mean. Specific recognition of CMV antigens was confirmed in vitro for a few chains (all CMV-associated).

The PCR had 60 Vbeta and 13 Jbeta primers. Study processing details: It was a later analysis that counted roughly 79 million unique TCR beta chains, of which approximately 9.9 million were shared. This table comes from immunoSEQ multiplex PCR, and its TCRdb copy is limited to in-frame clones, with some not included. V and J calls plus clone size are reproduced from that table; the DNA served to infer D and trimming. Of approximately 100,000 clones in the sample, approximately 80% were seen once. The CDR3 length is 14 residues. The germline gives CDR1 SGHRS, CDR2 YFSETQ. V was clipped by 4 bases and J by 8 bases; unmatched bases: 6.

Sequencing input: PBMCs. This chain links TRBV5-1 with TRBJ1-4, with 9 nucleotides matching TRBD1. This clonotype was obtained from a man aged 18 to 29 in good health and CMV-seronegative. The CDR3 reads CASSLDRGSEKLFF. CDR3 DNA sequence: TGCGCCAGCAGCCTGGACAGGGGTAGCGAAAAACTGTTTTTT.